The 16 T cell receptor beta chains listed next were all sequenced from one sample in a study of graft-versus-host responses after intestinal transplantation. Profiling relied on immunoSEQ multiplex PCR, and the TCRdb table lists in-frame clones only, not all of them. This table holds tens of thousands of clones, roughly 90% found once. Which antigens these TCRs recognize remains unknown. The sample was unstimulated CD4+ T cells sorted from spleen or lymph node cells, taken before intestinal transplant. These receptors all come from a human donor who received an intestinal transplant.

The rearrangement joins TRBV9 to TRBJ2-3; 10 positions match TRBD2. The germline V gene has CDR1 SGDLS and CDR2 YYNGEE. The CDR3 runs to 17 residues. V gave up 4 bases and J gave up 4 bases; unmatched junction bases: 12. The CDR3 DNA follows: TGTGCCAGCAGCATATCCCCGGGACTAGCGCAGGCAGATACGCAGTATTTT. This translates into CASSISPGLAQADTQYF.

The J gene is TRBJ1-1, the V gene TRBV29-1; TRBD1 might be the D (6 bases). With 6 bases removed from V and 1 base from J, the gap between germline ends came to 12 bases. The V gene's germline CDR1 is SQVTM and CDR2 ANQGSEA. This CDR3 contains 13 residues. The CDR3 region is CSVRGGGNTEAFF. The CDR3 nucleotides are TGCAGCGTCAGAGGGGGGGGGAACACTGAAGCTTTCTTT.

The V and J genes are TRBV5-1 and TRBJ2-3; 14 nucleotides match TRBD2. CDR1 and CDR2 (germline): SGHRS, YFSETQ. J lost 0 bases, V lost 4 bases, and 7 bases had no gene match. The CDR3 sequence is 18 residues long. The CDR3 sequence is CASSAGLAGGISTDTQYF. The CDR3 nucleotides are TGCGCCAGCAGCGCCGGACTAGCGGGGGGAATTAGCACAGATACGCAGTATTTT.

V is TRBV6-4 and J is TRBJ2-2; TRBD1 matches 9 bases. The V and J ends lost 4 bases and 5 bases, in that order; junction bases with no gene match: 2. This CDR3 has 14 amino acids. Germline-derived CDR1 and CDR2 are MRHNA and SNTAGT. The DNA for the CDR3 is TGTGCCAGCAGTGCCGGACAGGGGACCGGGGAGCTGTTTTTT. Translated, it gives CASSAGQGTGELFF.

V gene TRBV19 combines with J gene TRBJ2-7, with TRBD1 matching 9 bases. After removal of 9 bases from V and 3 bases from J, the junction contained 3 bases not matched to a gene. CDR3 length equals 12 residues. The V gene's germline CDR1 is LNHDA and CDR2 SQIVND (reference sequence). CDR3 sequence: CARGTGNYEQYF. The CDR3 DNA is TGTGCCAGAGGGACAGGGAACTACGAGCAGTACTTC.

The CDR3 protein is CASSIGQGAGEQYF. The CDR3 DNA sequence: TGTGCCAGTAGTATAGGGCAGGGGGCGGGAGAGCAGTACTTC. The chain carries TRBV19 and TRBJ2-7, with TRBD1 identical over 8 bases. Per germline, CDR1 LNHDA and CDR2 SQIVND (reference sequence). The trim removed 1 base at V and 7 bases at J, leaving 6 bases unmatched. This CDR3 has 14 amino acids. The full variable domain, its missing parts supplied by reference TRBV19 and TRBJ2-7, is DGGITQSPKYLFRKEGQNVTLSCEQNLNHDAMYWYRQDPGQGLRLIYYSQIVNDFQKGDIAEGYSVSREKKESFPLTVTSAQKNPTAFYLCASSIGQGAGEQYFGPGTRLTVT.

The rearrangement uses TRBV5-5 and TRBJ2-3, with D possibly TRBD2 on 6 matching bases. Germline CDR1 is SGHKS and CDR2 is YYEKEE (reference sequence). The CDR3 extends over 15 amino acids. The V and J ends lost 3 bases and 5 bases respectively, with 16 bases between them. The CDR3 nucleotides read TGTGCCAGCAGCTGGGACTGGAAAAGGGGAGATACGCAGTATTTT. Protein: CASSWDWKRGDTQYF.

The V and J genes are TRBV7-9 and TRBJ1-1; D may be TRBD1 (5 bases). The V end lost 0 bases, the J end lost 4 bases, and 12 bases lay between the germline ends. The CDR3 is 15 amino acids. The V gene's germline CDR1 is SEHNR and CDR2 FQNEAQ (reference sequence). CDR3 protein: CASSLAGGGATEAFF. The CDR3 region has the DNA TGTGCCAGCAGCTTAGCAGGCGGAGGGGCCACTGAAGCTTTCTTT.

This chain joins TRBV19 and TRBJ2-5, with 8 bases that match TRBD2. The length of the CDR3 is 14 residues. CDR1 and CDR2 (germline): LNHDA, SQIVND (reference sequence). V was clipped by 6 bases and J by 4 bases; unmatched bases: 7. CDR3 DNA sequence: TGTGCCAGTAGCTCGGGACTAGGGGGAGAGACCCAGTACTTC. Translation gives CASSSGLGGETQYF.

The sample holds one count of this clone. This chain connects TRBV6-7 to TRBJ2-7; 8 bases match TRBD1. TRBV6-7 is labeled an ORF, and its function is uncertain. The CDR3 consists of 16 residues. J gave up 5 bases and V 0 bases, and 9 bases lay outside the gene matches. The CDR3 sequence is CASSYSIGQGWDEQYF. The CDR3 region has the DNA TGTGCCAGCAGTTACTCAATCGGACAGGGTTGGGACGAGCAGTACTTC.

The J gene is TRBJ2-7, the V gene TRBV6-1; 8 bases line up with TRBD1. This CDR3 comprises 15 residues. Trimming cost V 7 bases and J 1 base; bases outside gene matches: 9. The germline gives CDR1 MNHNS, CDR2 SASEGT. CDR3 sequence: CASTSDRGTSYEQYF. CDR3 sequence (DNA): TGTGCCAGCACTAGTGACAGGGGAACATCCTACGAGCAGTACTTC.

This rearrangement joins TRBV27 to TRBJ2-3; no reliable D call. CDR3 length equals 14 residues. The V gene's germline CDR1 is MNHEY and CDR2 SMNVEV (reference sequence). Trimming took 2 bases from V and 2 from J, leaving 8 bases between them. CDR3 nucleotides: TGTGCCAGCAGTTTAAGCTCCCACACAGATACGCAGTATTTT. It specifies CASSLSSHTDTQYF.

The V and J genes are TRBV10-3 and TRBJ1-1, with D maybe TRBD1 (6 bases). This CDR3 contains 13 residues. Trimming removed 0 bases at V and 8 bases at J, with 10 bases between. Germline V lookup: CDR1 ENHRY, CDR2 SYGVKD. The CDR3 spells CAISESADREAFF. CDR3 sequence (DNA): TGTGCCATCAGTGAGTCCGCCGACAGGGAAGCTTTCTTT.

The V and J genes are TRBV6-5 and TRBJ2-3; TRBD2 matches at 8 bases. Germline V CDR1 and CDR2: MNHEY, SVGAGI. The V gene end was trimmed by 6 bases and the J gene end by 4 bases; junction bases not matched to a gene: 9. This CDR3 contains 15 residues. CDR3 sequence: CASRERGGRADTQYF. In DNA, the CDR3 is TGTGCCAGCAGGGAACGGGGGGGCCGCGCAGATACGCAGTATTTT.

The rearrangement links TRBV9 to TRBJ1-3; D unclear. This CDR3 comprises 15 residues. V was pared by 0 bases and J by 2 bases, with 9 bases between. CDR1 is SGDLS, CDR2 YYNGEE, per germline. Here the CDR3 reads CASSVGHGPGNTIYF. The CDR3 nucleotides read TGTGCCAGCAGCGTAGGTCATGGCCCTGGAAACACCATATATTTT.

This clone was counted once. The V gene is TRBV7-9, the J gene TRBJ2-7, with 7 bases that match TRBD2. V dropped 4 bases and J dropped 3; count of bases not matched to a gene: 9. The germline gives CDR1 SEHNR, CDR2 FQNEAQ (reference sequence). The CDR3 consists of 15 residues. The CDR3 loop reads CASSSMGGVGYEQYF. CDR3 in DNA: TGTGCCAGCAGCTCCATGGGGGGGGTAGGCTACGAGCAGTACTTC.